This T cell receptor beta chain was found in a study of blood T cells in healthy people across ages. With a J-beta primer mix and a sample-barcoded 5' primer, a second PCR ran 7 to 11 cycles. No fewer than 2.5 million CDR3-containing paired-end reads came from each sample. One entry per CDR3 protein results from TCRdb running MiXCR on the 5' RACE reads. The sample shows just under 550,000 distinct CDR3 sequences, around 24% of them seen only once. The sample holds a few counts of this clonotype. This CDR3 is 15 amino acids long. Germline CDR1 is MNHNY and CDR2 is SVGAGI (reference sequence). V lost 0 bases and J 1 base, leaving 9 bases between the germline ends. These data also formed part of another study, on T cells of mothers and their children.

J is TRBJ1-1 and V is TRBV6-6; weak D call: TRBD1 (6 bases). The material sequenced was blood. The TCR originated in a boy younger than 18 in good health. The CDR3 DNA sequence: TGTGCCAGCAGTTACTCGGCCAGGGGGAACACTGAAGCTTTCTTT. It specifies CASSYSARGNTEAFF.